Listed below are T cell receptor beta chains from one sample, sequenced in a study of response to subunit inactivated influenza vaccine. One entry per CDR3 protein, called by TCRdb with MiXCR from the RT-PCR reads. Of about 480,000 distinct CDR3 sequences in the sample, less than 30% were seen once. This material consisted of CD4+ T cells sorted from PBMCs, taken less than 6 days after vaccination. The receptors were gathered from a man aged 50 or older who received an inactivated influenza vaccine. Each CDR3 is given with its conserved first and last residue. A D gene is named only where the DNA matches it firmly. Where a row states a size, it is once, few, many or the class of an expanded clone; other rows omit it.

v_gene	j_gene	abundance	d_gene	CDR3nt	CDR3aa
TRBV7-9	TRBJ2-7	many	TRBD2	TGTGCCAGCAGCCCCGGACTAGCGGGGAAACCTACCTACGAGCAGTACTTC	CASSPGLAGKPTYEQYF
TRBV12-3/TRBV12-4	TRBJ1-5	.	.	TGTGCCAGCAGTTTCAGACAGTATCAGCCCCAGCATTTT	CASSFRQYQPQHF
TRBV20-1	TRBJ2-1	few	.	TGCAGTGCCAACCCGACTAGATCTCTAGTCTTC	CSANPTRSLVF
TRBV15	TRBJ2-7	.	TRBD2	TGTGCCACCAGCAGAGATATGGGACTATCCTACGAGCAGTACTTC	CATSRDMGLSYEQYF
TRBV6-1	TRBJ2-5	.	TRBD1	TGTGCCAGCAGTCCGCTGGACAGGCCCCTCCAAGAGACCCAGTACTTC	CASSPLDRPLQETQYF
TRBV5-6	TRBJ2-2	once	TRBD1	TGTGCCAGCAGTCGTTGGACAGGGGGCTTGAACACCGGGGAGCTGTTTTTT	CASSRWTGGLNTGELFF
TRBV28	TRBJ2-7	.	.	TGTGCCAGCACCTCACTAGCACCTTTCTACGAGCAGTACTTC	CASTSLAPFYEQYF
TRBV15	TRBJ2-3	.	.	TGTGCCACCAGCATAGCAACCACACGCACAGATACGCAGTATTTT	CATSIATTRTDTQYF
TRBV7-2	TRBJ2-7	few	.	TGTGCCAGCAGCTTAGGGAGGAGGAGCTCCTACGAGCAGTACTTC	CASSLGRRSSYEQYF
TRBV6-6	TRBJ2-5	.	TRBD2	TGTGCCAGCAGTTACTCGCCCGGGAGGCCCCAGTACTTC	CASSYSPGRPQYF
TRBV15	TRBJ1-1	few	.	TGTGCCACCAGCAGTCCCCCGGGGTACTCGGGTTTGGCTTTCTTT	CATSSPPGYSGLAFF
TRBV19	TRBJ2-4	.	TRBD1	TGTGCCAGTAGTATGAGGACAGGGGAAAACATTCAGTACTTC	CASSMRTGENIQYF
TRBV4-1	TRBJ2-7	.	.	TGCGCCAGCAGCCAAGATCGAAGCAGGACCTACGAGCAGTACTTC	CASSQDRSRTYEQYF
TRBV20-1	TRBJ2-2	few	TRBD1	TGCAGTGCTTCAGGTGGACAGGGGACCGGGGAGCTGTTTTTT	CSASGGQGTGELFF
TRBV5-1	TRBJ2-7	.	.	TGCGCCAGCAGCTTGATGCTACAGGGCCAAGAGCAGTACTTC	CASSLMLQGQEQYF
TRBV12-3/TRBV12-4	TRBJ2-1	.	.	TGTGCCAGCAGTTTAGGGGGGGCCTTCTCCTACAATGACCAGTTCTTC	CASSLGGAFSYNDQFF
TRBV5-1	TRBJ1-4	once	TRBD1	TGCGCCAGCAGTCTTACAGGGGGCCGGGCTGAAAAACTGTTTTTT	CASSLTGGRAEKLFF
TRBV11-3	TRBJ1-5	few	TRBD1	TGTGCCAGCAGCCGACAGGGATGGCAGCCCCAGCATTTT	CASSRQGWQPQHF
TRBV5-1	TRBJ2-3	few	TRBD2	TGCGCCAGCAGCCCCTGGACTAGCGGAAACACAGATACGCAGTATTTT	CASSPWTSGNTDTQYF
TRBV7-3	TRBJ2-2	.	.	TGTGCCAGCAGCTTAAGCGCGGGAAACTCCGGGGAGCTGTTTTTT	CASSLSAGNSGELFF
TRBV29-1	TRBJ2-5	.	.	TGCAGCGTTATCTTATATCTTCAAGAGACCCAGTACTTC	CSVILYLQETQYF
TRBV20-1	TRBJ1-5	few	.	TGCAGTGCTACCGCTGTAGAAGGGGCCAATCAGCCCCAGCATTTT	CSATAVEGANQPQHF
TRBV24-1	TRBJ1-5	.	.	TGTGCCACCAGTGACGCCGTTAATCAGCCCCAGCATTTT	CATSDAVNQPQHF
TRBV10-3	TRBJ2-3	.	.	TGTGCCAAAGAGGGGGTACGAGGCACAGATACGCAGTATTTT	CAKEGVRGTDTQYF
TRBV18	TRBJ2-7	.	.	TGTGCCAGCTCACCACGGGGGCCGGGAGGAAGCTCCTACGAGCAGTACTTC	CASSPRGPGGSSYEQYF
TRBV4-2	TRBJ2-5	.	.	TGTGCCAGCAGCCGGGGCGGTAGAAGTGTTAAAGAGACCCAGTACTTC	CASSRGGRSVKETQYF
TRBV29-1	TRBJ2-5	.	TRBD1	TGCAGCGTTGGTCAGGGGGTCAGAGAGACCCAGTACTTC	CSVGQGVRETQYF
TRBV24-1	TRBJ2-5	.	TRBD1	TGTGCCACCAGTCTTGGGACAGCCGGAGATACCCAGTACTTC	CATSLGTAGDTQYF
TRBV20-1	TRBJ1-5	few	.	TGCAGTGTTGCGGCGGGACCCCCAAATCAGCCCCAGCATTTT	CSVAAGPPNQPQHF
TRBV18	TRBJ2-7	few	TRBD1	TGTGCCAGCTCACCACCGTGGGACAGAATGTACGAGCAGTACTTC	CASSPPWDRMYEQYF
TRBV28	TRBJ2-3	.	TRBD2	TGTGCCAGCAGTTACGGACTAGCGGGAGCCACAGATACGCAGTATTTT	CASSYGLAGATDTQYF
TRBV24-1	TRBJ2-4	many	.	TGTGCCACCAGTGATCCGGGACGCAAAAACATTCAGTACTTC	CATSDPGRKNIQYF
TRBV9	TRBJ2-7	few	.	TGTGCCAGCAGCGCCGGAGGTAATTTCGGCGAGCAGTACTTC	CASSAGGNFGEQYF
TRBV28	TRBJ1-1	few	TRBD1	TGTGCCAGCAGTTCGGGACAGGGAGGTCTCCTGGGCACTGAAGCTTTCTTT	CASSSGQGGLLGTEAFF
TRBV4-1	TRBJ2-7	few	TRBD2	TGCGCCAGCAGCCAAGAAACGACTAGCGGGGTCGGTTACGAGCAGTACTTC	CASSQETTSGVGYEQYF
TRBV5-4	TRBJ2-1	.	TRBD1	TGTGCCAGCAGCTCCGAGACAGGGAAACCCTACAATGAGCAGTTCTTC	CASSSETGKPYNEQFF
TRBV9	TRBJ2-1	few	TRBD2	TGTGCCAGCAGCGCTGAGACTAGCGGGGGGGCCTATGAGCAGTTCTTC	CASSAETSGGAYEQFF
TRBV5-1	TRBJ2-5	few	.	TGCGCCAGCAGCTTGAACACCGGGGAAGGAGAGACCCAGTACTTC	CASSLNTGEGETQYF
TRBV29-1	TRBJ1-1	few	.	TGCAGTCACTCGGAGATACTGAACACTGAAGCTTTCTTT	CSHSEILNTEAFF
TRBV20-1	TRBJ2-3	few	.	TGCAGTGCCCGGGGGCGGGGCACAGATACGCAGTATTTT	CSARGRGTDTQYF